This T cell receptor beta chain comes out of a study of cytomegalovirus exposure and HLA in healthy donors. The V and J ends lost 4 bases and 5 bases respectively, with 6 bases between them. There are 12 residues in the CDR3. From germline, CDR1 is MNHNY and CDR2 SVGAGI (reference sequence). 13 Jbeta primers and 60 Vbeta primers were used for the PCR. The assay was immunoSEQ multiplex PCR, and TCRdb's table has in-frame clones only and misses some. The sample carries under 70,000 clones, roughly 71% recorded once. This clone occurred many times. The TCR was taken from a man aged 40-49 years in good health and CMV-seropositive. The genes are TRBV6-6 and TRBJ2-1, with D possibly being TRBD2 (6 bases). Material: PBMCs. CDR3 sequence (DNA): TGTGCCAGCAGTTGGGGGGACAATGAGCAGTTCTTC. Translating gives CASSWGDNEQFF.